The 13 T cell receptor beta chains below come from one sample, sequenced in a study of PD-L1 blockade in urothelial cancer. Sequenced by immunoSEQ multiplex PCR; TCRdb stores in-frame clones only, minus some. This sample yields some 76,000 clones, of which less than 90% are seen a single time; approximately 3.2% belongs to the top ten. The source material was PBMCs, sampled around atezolizumab (anti-PD-L1) treatment. The source is a man between 60 and 75 years old with urothelial cancer.

This clone was seen a single time. This chain joins TRBV11-1 and TRBJ2-2, with 7 bases lining up with TRBD2. This CDR3 has 16 amino acids. Per germline, CDR1 SGHAT and CDR2 FQDESV (reference sequence). With 5 bases clipped from V and 5 bases from J, the junction kept 11 bases outside the gene matches. The CDR3 DNA follows: TGTGCCAGCAGCCCCTGGGCAGCGGGGAGAACCGGGGAGCTGTTTTTT. As protein: CASSPWAAGRTGELFF.

The sample holds one count of this clone. The chain uses TRBV6-1 and TRBJ2-5; no reliable D call. Germline lookup yields CDR1 MNHNS and CDR2 SASEGT. CDR3 length: 14 amino acids. With 2 bases removed from V and 7 bases from J, the gap between germline ends came to 14 bases. The CDR3, as DNA: TGTGCCAGCAGTGAACCCCCAGCCTCGGGGACCCAGTACTTC. It is translated as CASSEPPASGTQYF.

The rearrangement uses TRBV11-1 and TRBJ2-7; D is ambiguous. There are 15 residues in the CDR3. Trimming left V 5 bases short and J 4 bases short, with 18 bases between. Germline V gene data show CDR1 as SGHAT and CDR2 as FQDESV (reference sequence). The CDR3 region is CASSPSAVSLYEQYF. In nucleotides, the CDR3 is TGTGCCAGCAGCCCCAGCGCCGTATCTTTGTACGAGCAGTACTTC.

The chain carries TRBV6-1 and TRBJ2-5; TRBD2 matches 9 bases. Per germline, CDR1 MNHNS and CDR2 SASEGT. The CDR3 covers 16 residues. The V segment lost 3 bases and the J segment 1 base; nucleotides outside the gene matches: 6. The CDR3 is CASSDQAGGSQETQYF. The DNA for the CDR3 is TGTGCCAGCAGTGACCAAGCGGGAGGCTCCCAAGAGACCCAGTACTTC.

The chain has TRBV7-9 and TRBJ2-7, with 14 bases identical to TRBD2. CDR3 length: 14 residues. The junction had 0 bases not matched to a gene; V was cut back by 5 bases and J by 3 bases. The germline V gene encodes CDR1 SEHNR and CDR2 FQNEAQ (reference sequence). The CDR3 here is CASSGTSGGYEQYF. The CDR3 DNA reads as TGTGCCAGCAGCGGGACTAGCGGGGGCTACGAGCAGTACTTC.

The J gene is TRBJ2-1, the V gene TRBV28, with 8 nucleotides matching TRBD2. The CDR3 consists of 15 residues. Germline CDR1 is MDHEN and CDR2 is SYDVKM. After removal of 5 bases from V and 0 bases from J, the junction contained 3 bases not matched to a gene. The chain's CDR3 is CASSRAGVSYNEQFF. Written as DNA, the CDR3 is TGTGCCAGCAGTAGAGCGGGGGTCTCCTACAATGAGCAGTTCTTC.

The chain recombines TRBV6-1 with TRBJ2-7; TRBD1 might be the D (6 bases). This CDR3 contains 15 residues. CDR1 and CDR2 from the germline V gene are MNHNS and SASEGT. The V and J ends lost 5 bases and 3 bases respectively, with 17 bases between them. CDR3 nucleotide sequence: TGTGCCAGCAGTTTACCTGACAGGCAGGGCTACGAGCAGTACTTC. Translated: CASSLPDRQGYEQYF.

The table lists this clone with a count of one. The chain recombines TRBV29-1 with TRBJ2-5; no clear D. This CDR3 is built from 14 residues. Germline CDR1 and CDR2: SQVTM and ANQGSEA. Trimming left V 0 bases short and J 3 bases short, with 11 bases between. The CDR3 sequence is CSVEDHRQEETQYF. The DNA of the CDR3 is TGCAGCGTTGAAGATCATCGCCAGGAAGAGACCCAGTACTTC.

This chain joins TRBV11-3 and TRBJ2-7, with TRBD2 matching 7 bases. The CDR3 extends over 16 amino acids. Per germline, CDR1 SGHNT and CDR2 YENEEA. The V segment lost 2 bases and the J segment 4 bases; nucleotides outside the gene matches: 11. The CDR3 loop is CASSLRASGTIYEQYF. CDR3 nucleotides: TGTGCCAGCAGCTTACGGGCGTCTGGGACTATATACGAGCAGTACTTC.

J is TRBJ2-3 and V is TRBV5-4; weak D call: TRBD1 (6 bases). Trimming left V 3 bases short and J 4 bases short, with 12 bases between. Germline V CDR1 and CDR2: SGHNT, YYREEE (reference sequence). CDR3 length: 14 residues. CDR3 sequence reads: CASSSGAAPDTQYF. CDR3 nucleotides: TGTGCCAGCAGCTCAGGGGCCGCCCCAGATACGCAGTATTTT.

This chain's CDR3 is CASSLGGQGARGNTIYF. In DNA form, the CDR3 reads TGCGCCAGCAGCTTGGGGGGACAGGGGGCAAGAGGAAACACCATATATTTT. This chain connects TRBV5-1 to TRBJ1-3; 12 bases are shared with TRBD1. Germline V gene data show CDR1 as SGHRS and CDR2 as YFSETQ. The CDR3 has 17 residues. V was pared by 0 bases and J by 4 bases, with 5 bases of the junction left unmatched. The complete variable domain, with remaining parts taken from reference TRBV5-1 and TRBJ1-3, reads KAGVTQTPRYLIKTRGQQVTLSCSPISGHRSVSWYQQTPGQGLQFLFEYFSETQRNKGNFPGRFSGRQFSNSRSEMNVSTLELGDSALYLCASSLGGQGARGNTIYFGEGSWLTVV.

The chain combines TRBV10-2 with TRBJ2-7, with a weak D call TRBD2 (5 bases). Trimming removed 3 bases at V and 2 bases at J, with 11 bases between. This CDR3 spans 14 amino acids. In germline, CDR1 is WSHSY, CDR2 SAAADI. CDR3 nucleotide sequence: TGCGCCAGCAGTGATTCGGGGTCCCCCTACGAGCAGTACTTC. Translating it yields CASSDSGSPYEQYF.

The chain employs TRBV9 and TRBJ1-1, with 9 positions matching TRBD1. The germline CDR1 and CDR2 sequences are SGDLS and YYNGEE. The CDR3 contains 16 residues. V lost 0 bases to trimming and J lost 5 bases; unmatched junction nucleotides: 8. Written as DNA, the CDR3 is TGTGCCAGCAGCGTAGATGGCCGGGACAGGGTGACTGAAGCTTTCTTT. This translates into CASSVDGRDRVTEAFF. The variable domain in full, with the rest retrieved from reference TRBV9 and TRBJ1-1, is DSGVTQTPKHLITATGQRVTLRCSPRSGDLSVYWYQQSLDQGLQFLIQYYNGEERAKGNILERFSAQQFPDLHSELNLSSLELGDSALYFCASSVDGRDRVTEAFFGQGTRLTVV.